Below are 25 T cell receptor beta chains sequenced from a single sample in a study of beta chain features in type 1 diabetes. Reverse transcribing all isolated RNA meant expressed TCRB transcripts were sequenced. Profiling relied on immunoSEQ multiplex PCR, and the TCRdb table lists in-frame clones only, not all of them. The data hold 250,000 to 300,000 clones, with 8% observed a single time. Sample: central memory CD4+ T cells from blood. The receptors were gathered from a woman in her late teens or twenties in good health.

The chain links TRBV6-1 to TRBJ2-1, with 7 bases lining up with TRBD1. This CDR3 has 14 residues. V was clipped by 6 bases and J by 1 base; unmatched bases: 3. In germline, CDR1 is MNHNS, CDR2 SASEGT. As DNA, the CDR3 is TGTGCCAGCAGAGACAGGGTTTCCTACAATGAGCAGTTCTTC. Translating gives CASRDRVSYNEQFF.

V is TRBV5-1 and J is TRBJ1-1; TRBD1 might be the D (5 bases). CDR1 SGHRS and CDR2 YFSETQ come from the germline V gene. The V and J ends lost 7 bases and 4 bases respectively, with 17 bases between them. The CDR3 loop spans 14 amino acids. Here the CDR3 DNA reads TGCGCCAGCGGTCGCGGGACTGGAGCCACTGAAGCTTTCTTT. It yields the protein CASGRGTGATEAFF.

This chain uses TRBV11-3 with TRBJ2-7; D is perhaps TRBD2 (5 bases). V was clipped by 4 bases and J by 0 bases, with 13 bases between them. Germline V CDR1 and CDR2: SGHNT, YENEEA. There are 15 residues in the CDR3. Written as DNA, the CDR3 is TGTGCCAGCAGCTCGGAACTAGGGAGCTCCTACGAGCAGTACTTC. This translates into CASSSELGSSYEQYF.

The chain carries TRBV10-3 and TRBJ2-6, with D perhaps matching TRBD1 (5 bases). The CDR3 extends over 15 amino acids. Trimming removed 4 bases at V and 1 base at J, with 8 bases between. The germline V gene has CDR1 ENHRY and CDR2 SYGVKD. Written as DNA, the CDR3 is TGTGCCATCAGTGGCAGGGTTTCTGGGGCCAACGTCCTGACTTTC. Translated, it gives CAISGRVSGANVLTF.

This clone has just a few counts. The genes are TRBV5-4 and TRBJ1-2; D gene unclear. The germline V gene has CDR1 SGHNT and CDR2 YYREEE (reference sequence). The CDR3 contains 14 residues. Trimming took 0 bases from V and 4 from J, leaving 10 bases between them. This CDR3 reads CASSLDGPTYGYTF. The CDR3 DNA is TGTGCCAGCAGCTTGGATGGGCCTACCTATGGCTACACCTTC.

The chain is built from TRBV5-1 and TRBJ2-7; perhaps TRBD2 as D (6 bases). CDR1 is SGHRS and CDR2 is YFSETQ in the germline V gene. The CDR3 length is 15 residues. V gave up 0 bases and J gave up 6 bases, with 16 bases separating them. The CDR3, as DNA: TGCGCCAGCAGCTTGGACTTAAGTGCGGGGCTCGAGCAGTACGTC. Translation gives CASSLDLSAGLEQYV.

This chain links TRBV10-3 with TRBJ2-7; D gene unclear. The CDR3 has 14 amino acids. Trimming left V 5 bases short and J 1 base short, with 12 bases between. CDR1 ENHRY and CDR2 SYGVKD come from the germline V gene. The CDR3 here is CAISPDIISYEQYF. As DNA, the CDR3 is TGTGCCATCAGTCCCGACATTATATCCTACGAGCAGTACTTC.

The J gene is TRBJ1-1, the V gene TRBV18; D is undetermined. Germline V gene sequence: CDR1 KGHSH, CDR2 LQKENI. Trimming took off 7 bases at V and 0 bases at J, with 9 bases between the two ends. This CDR3 region has 13 residues. CDR3 nucleotide sequence: TGTGCCAGCTTCGAGACCTTGAACACTGAAGCTTTCTTT. Its protein is CASFETLNTEAFF.

Many counts were recorded for this clone. This sequence joins TRBV2 and TRBJ2-7, with 7 bases lining up with TRBD1. Trimming cost V 6 bases and J 3 bases; bases outside gene matches: 11. This CDR3 spans 15 amino acids. Germline CDR1 and CDR2: SNHLY and FYNNEI. Written as DNA, the CDR3 is TGTGCCAGCAGACCATTAAAGGGGGCCCTCTACGAGCAGTACTTC. It specifies CASRPLKGALYEQYF.

J is TRBJ2-4 and V is TRBV5-6, with 12 bases fitting TRBD1. From germline, CDR1 is SGHDT and CDR2 YYEEEE. The length of the CDR3 is 19 residues. With V trimmed by 2 bases and J by 6 bases, 15 bases remained unmatched. CDR3 in amino acids: CASSFVPGTGGGKRNIQYF. The CDR3 DNA follows: TGTGCCAGCAGCTTTGTCCCCGGGACAGGGGGCGGTAAGAGAAACATTCAGTACTTC.

V gene TRBV25-1 combines with J gene TRBJ1-2, with D uncertain. The CDR3 runs to 13 residues. Trimming took 3 bases from V and 8 from J, leaving 13 bases between them. From germline, CDR1 is MGHDK and CDR2 SYGVNS. The CDR3 sequence: CASSETAYGGYTF. For the CDR3, the DNA is TGTGCCAGCAGTGAGACGGCCTATGGCGGCTACACCTTC.

This clone was counted a few times. The CDR3 bases are TGTGCCAGCACCCCGGGACACCTAAGCTCTGGGGCCAACGTCCTGACTTTC. Protein: CASTPGHLSSGANVLTF. The chain employs TRBV9 and TRBJ2-6; perhaps TRBD1 as D (6 bases). Germline values: CDR1 SGDLS, CDR2 YYNGEE. The CDR3 is 17 amino acids. V was trimmed by 6 bases and J by 0 bases, leaving 16 bases between them.

This chain connects TRBV4-1 to TRBJ2-7, with D unclear. Trimming removed 10 bases at V and 3 bases at J, with 13 bases between. The germline CDR1 and CDR2 sequences are MGHRA and YSYEKL. The CDR3 totals 12 residues. The chain's CDR3 is CATLTGDYEQYV. In DNA form, the CDR3 reads TGCGCCACTTTGACCGGAGACTACGAGCAGTACGTC.

The chain joins TRBV2 to TRBJ2-1; possible D gene TRBD1, 5 bases. Germline CDR1 reads SNHLY; CDR2 reads FYNNEI. This CDR3 is built from 13 residues. V lost 7 bases, J lost 5 bases, and 12 bases lay in between. The CDR3 DNA follows: TGTGCCAGCAATAGGGGTCTGGACAATGAGCAGTTCTTC. Translating gives CASNRGLDNEQFF. The full variable domain, its missing parts supplied by reference TRBV2 and TRBJ2-1, is EPEVTQTPSHQVTQMGQEVILRCVPISNHLYFYWYRQILGQKVEFLVSFYNNEISEKSEIFDDQFSVERPDGSNFTLKIRSTKLEDSAMYFCASNRGLDNEQFFGPGTRLTVL.

V gene TRBV5-1 combines with J gene TRBJ2-3, with D tentatively TRBD2 (6 bases). V was clipped by 3 bases and J by 6 bases, with 20 bases between them. Germline V gene sequence: CDR1 SGHRS, CDR2 YFSETQ. The CDR3 is made up of 16 amino acids. The CDR3 nucleotides are TGCGCCAGCAGCTCCTCTCCGGGGGAGATAGGTGATACGCAGTATTTT. This gives the protein CASSSSPGEIGDTQYF.

This clone has more than one count but fewer than ten. The chain has TRBV5-7 and TRBJ1-5; D not resolved. TRBV5-7 is marked as an open reading frame, function uncertain. The V end was cut by 0 bases, the J end by 6 bases, with 13 bases between. The CDR3 runs 15 residues. This chain's CDR3 is CASSLGSGGVQPQHF. The CDR3 region has the DNA TGTGCCAGCAGCTTGGGCAGCGGAGGTGTTCAGCCCCAGCATTTT.

The table lists this clone with a few counts. The chain couples TRBV2 to TRBJ2-7; D is undetermined. The V and J ends lost 7 bases and 0 bases respectively, with 13 bases between them. Per the germline V gene, CDR1 is SNHLY and CDR2 is FYNNEI. The CDR3 sequence is 14 residues long. The CDR3 spells CASKLTSSSYEQYV. DNA for the CDR3: TGTGCCAGCAAACTTACCTCAAGCTCCTACGAGCAGTACGTC.

The rearrangement uses TRBV5-6 and TRBJ1-1, with 8 bases lining up with TRBD1. Germline trimming cut 5 bases from V and 1 base from J; bases unmatched to any gene: 4. The length of the CDR3 is 14 residues. Germline loops: CDR1 SGHDT, CDR2 YYEEEE. CDR3 sequence reads: CASSRTGGNTEAFF. For the CDR3, the DNA is TGTGCCAGCAGTCGAACAGGGGGGAACACTGAAGCTTTCTTT.

This clone was seen more than once but under ten times. The chain employs TRBV4-3 and TRBJ1-4; 7 bases align to TRBD1. The CDR3 length is 16 residues. Per the germline V gene, CDR1 is LGHNA and CDR2 is YSLEER. V gave up 1 base and J gave up 7 bases; unmatched junction bases: 9. The CDR3: CASSQVYRGEGEKLFF. CDR3 DNA sequence: TGCGCCAGCAGCCAAGTCTACAGGGGCGAAGGTGAAAAACTGTTTTTT.

This clone was recorded at least ten times. V usage is TRBV5-1 and J usage is TRBJ2-1; 11 bases fit TRBD2. The CDR3 is 15 amino acids. Germline V gene data show CDR1 as SGHRS and CDR2 as YFSETQ. After removal of 2 bases from V and 6 bases from J, the junction contained 4 bases not matched to a gene. The CDR3 DNA reads as TGCGCCAGCAGCTTCGTAGCGGGAGGGCCCAATGAGCAGTTCTTC. It encodes CASSFVAGGPNEQFF. Using reference TRBV5-1 and TRBJ2-1 for the parts outside the CDR3, the full variable domain is KAGVTQTPRYLIKTRGQQVTLSCSPISGHRSVSWYQQTPGQGLQFLFEYFSETQRNKGNFPGRFSGRQFSNSRSEMNVSTLELGDSALYLCASSFVAGGPNEQFFGPGTRLTVL.

This clone was counted many times. The sample contains more than one DNA sequence encoding this CDR3. The chain has TRBV6-6 and TRBJ2-6; possibly TRBD1 for D (5 bases). Germline CDR1 reads MNHNY; CDR2 reads SVGAGI (reference sequence). This CDR3 comprises 13 residues. Trimming took off 9 bases at V and 4 bases at J, with 10 bases between the two ends. The CDR3, as DNA: TGTGCCAGTAGGGGAACCGGGGCCAACGTCCTGACTTTC. This encodes CASRGTGANVLTF.

This clone came up a few times. V is TRBV7-9 and J is TRBJ1-1; possible D gene TRBD1, 6 bases. The CDR3 sequence is 15 residues long. V shed 5 bases and J shed 1 base, with 14 bases lying between them. Germline V lookup: CDR1 SEHNR, CDR2 FQNEAQ (reference sequence). The CDR3 sequence: CASSPTRQENTEAFF. As DNA, the CDR3 is TGTGCCAGCAGCCCAACCCGACAGGAGAACACTGAAGCTTTCTTT.

This clone was picked up many times. The rearrangement joins TRBV7-9 to TRBJ2-2; TRBD1 is a possible D gene (5 bases). The CDR3 loop spans 16 amino acids. Per the germline V gene, CDR1 is SEHNR and CDR2 is FQNEAQ (reference sequence). Trimming took off 3 bases at V and 5 bases at J, with 16 bases between the two ends. CDR3 coding DNA: TGTGCCAGCAGCTTCGTTGCAGCGAAGGGGACCGGGGAGCTGTTTTTT. Amino acid sequence: CASSFVAAKGTGELFF.

The rearrangement links TRBV5-1 to TRBJ2-3, with D hard to call. CDR1 and CDR2 (germline): SGHRS, YFSETQ. V lost 0 bases to trimming and J lost 7 bases, with 9 bases between them. The CDR3 contains 13 residues. CDR3 sequence reads: CASSLGRQNTQYF. The DNA for the CDR3 is TGCGCCAGCAGCTTGGGGCGGCAAAATACGCAGTATTTT.

This chain uses TRBV28 with TRBJ2-7; D gene uncertain. This CDR3 comprises 17 residues. The ends were cut back, 4 bases at V and 2 bases at J, with 21 bases in the middle. CDR1 MDHEN and CDR2 SYDVKM come from the germline V gene. CDR3 nucleotide sequence: TGTGCCAGCAGTTACGAGAGAGACACCGATGGCACCTACGAGCAGTACGTC. Protein product: CASSYERDTDGTYEQYV.